Each of the 26 T cell receptor beta chains below was sequenced from the same sample in a study of cytomegalovirus exposure and HLA in healthy donors. It was with 60 Vbeta and 13 Jbeta primers that the PCR ran. TCRdb keeps only in-frame clones here, not all; method: immunoSEQ multiplex PCR. The sample table sets out 50,000 to 60,000 clones. The specimen was PBMCs. Source of these receptors: a woman aged 45-65 years in good health and CMV-seropositive.

The rearrangement joins TRBV5-6 to TRBJ2-1; possibly TRBD2 for D (6 bases). Germline values: CDR1 SGHDT, CDR2 YYEEEE. The germline V and J ends were trimmed by 1 base and 6 bases, with 23 bases remaining between them. The CDR3 runs 18 residues. The CDR3 DNA follows: TGTGCCAGCAGCTTGACAAGCGGCGGGGCTGGGTATCCCAATGAGCAGTTCTTC. Translating gives CASSLTSGGAGYPNEQFF.

The V call is TRBV7-2, the J call TRBJ1-1; TRBD1 aligns across 8 bases. V was pared by 5 bases and J by 0 bases, with 11 bases of the junction left unmatched. The CDR3 loop spans 17 amino acids. Germline assignment: CDR1 SGHTA and CDR2 FQGNSA. In DNA form, the CDR3 reads TGTGCCAGCAGCCGAATCGACAGGGGTCGGATGAACACTGAAGCTTTCTTT. Its protein product is CASSRIDRGRMNTEAFF.

The chain has TRBV9 and TRBJ2-5; TRBD2 might be the D (6 bases). Trimming pared 0 bases from V and 1 base from J, leaving 10 bases between. Germline CDR1 SGDLS, CDR2 YYNGEE. The CDR3 has 15 amino acids. CDR3 coding DNA: TGTGCCAGCAGCGTAGATCGGGGAGGCCAAGAGACCCAGTACTTC. Protein sequence: CASSVDRGGQETQYF.

The chain joins TRBV4-1 to TRBJ2-5, with TRBD1 matching over 9 bases. In germline, CDR1 is MGHRA, CDR2 YSYEKL. Germline trimming cut 0 bases from V and 3 bases from J; bases unmatched to any gene: 2. The CDR3 length is 15 residues. The CDR3 DNA is TGCGCCAGCAGCCAAGATTGGGACAGGGAAGAGACCCAGTACTTC. As protein: CASSQDWDREETQYF.

Written as DNA, the CDR3 is TGTGCCAGCAGTGAACAGGGGGCGAGCTACGAGCAGTACTTC. Translating it yields CASSEQGASYEQYF. J is TRBJ2-7 and V is TRBV6-1; 8 bases are a match to TRBD1. Germline CDR1 MNHNS, CDR2 SASEGT. The ends lost 2 bases at V and 3 bases at J; junction bases unmatched: 3. This CDR3 spans 14 amino acids.

This rearrangement joins TRBV19 to TRBJ1-1, with TRBD1 matching 10 bases. The CDR3 spans 16 residues. The V and J ends lost 5 bases and 0 bases, in that order; junction bases with no gene match: 6. Per the germline V gene, CDR1 is LNHDA and CDR2 is SQIVND (reference sequence). CDR3 DNA sequence: TGTGCCAGTAGTCCACGACAGGGGGCTTTGAACACTGAAGCTTTCTTT. Translated: CASSPRQGALNTEAFF.

This chain connects TRBV30 to TRBJ1-2; maybe TRBD1 (5 bases). Germline V gene data show CDR1 as GTSNPN and CDR2 as SVGIG (reference sequence). This CDR3 comprises 12 residues. V lost 3 bases and J 5 bases, leaving 10 bases between the germline ends. This CDR3 is CAWSGGVYGYTF. For the CDR3, the DNA is TGTGCCTGGAGCGGGGGTGTTTATGGCTACACCTTC.

The chain joins TRBV25-1 to TRBJ2-7; possibly TRBD1 for D (7 bases). This CDR3 spans 16 amino acids. Germline loops: CDR1 MGHDK, CDR2 SYGVNS. Trimming cost V 8 bases and J 2 bases, with 22 bases left between them. CDR3 sequence: CASPGEGRGEPYEQYF. The CDR3 DNA is TGTGCCAGCCCCGGAGAGGGCAGGGGGGAACCCTACGAGCAGTACTTC.

The V and J genes are TRBV18 and TRBJ2-1; no definite D call. Per the germline V gene, CDR1 is KGHSH and CDR2 is LQKENI. Trimming shortened V by 1 base and J by 3 bases, and 7 bases separated the two germline ends. The CDR3 length is 14 residues. The CDR3 DNA reads TGTGCCAGCTCACCACAGCTAGGCTACAATGAGCAGTTCTTC. It encodes CASSPQLGYNEQFF.

V and J are TRBV13 and TRBJ2-7; D is possibly TRBD1 (6 bases). V lost 4 bases, J lost 1 base, and 17 bases lay in between. Looked up from germline, CDR1 is PRHDT and CDR2 is FYEKMQ (reference sequence). The CDR3 extends over 16 amino acids. The CDR3, as DNA: TGTGCCAGCAGCTCACCCAGGGCAGGGGTTTCCTACGAGCAGTACTTC. Amino acids: CASSSPRAGVSYEQYF.

This chain connects TRBV7-2 to TRBJ1-2; D not certain. V lost 7 bases to trimming and J lost 4 bases, with 13 bases between them. The CDR3 totals 13 residues. CDR1 is SGHTA, CDR2 FQGNSA, per germline. The CDR3 protein is CASTPLESYGYTF. CDR3 DNA: TGTGCCAGCACCCCCCTAGAAAGCTATGGCTACACCTTC.

The chain links TRBV7-9 to TRBJ1-4, with D perhaps TRBD1 (6 bases). CDR1 and CDR2 from the germline V gene are SEHNR and FQNEAQ (reference sequence). The CDR3 is 14 amino acids. The germline V and J ends were trimmed by 2 bases and 8 bases, with 12 bases remaining between them. CDR3 bases: TGTGCCAGCAGCTTACGGGGGGCGGGAGAAAAACTGTTTTTT. This sequence encodes CASSLRGAGEKLFF.

The rearrangement links TRBV18 to TRBJ1-2, with D possibly TRBD1 on 5 matching bases. Germline CDR1 is KGHSH and CDR2 is LQKENI. The CDR3 contains 13 residues. V was pared by 5 bases and J by 8 bases, with 15 bases between. This CDR3 is CASSVSGDWGYTF. The CDR3 coding sequence is TGTGCCAGCTCAGTTTCGGGGGATTGGGGCTACACCTTC.

The V gene is TRBV2, the J gene TRBJ2-7; tentatively, D is TRBD2 (7 bases). CDR3 length: 15 residues. The V and J ends lost 4 bases and 0 bases respectively, with 13 bases between them. Germline CDR1 SNHLY, CDR2 FYNNEI. The CDR3 here is CASSGSAGHSYEQYF. CDR3 in DNA: TGTGCCAGCAGTGGGTCAGCGGGACACTCCTACGAGCAGTACTTC.

V usage is TRBV6-1 and J usage is TRBJ2-3; 9 bases map to TRBD1. V was pared by 7 bases and J by 5 bases, with 7 bases of the junction left unmatched. This CDR3 contains 14 residues. Germline V gives CDR1 MNHNS, CDR2 SASEGT. The CDR3 loop reads CASTKQGAGDTQYF. The CDR3 DNA reads TGTGCCAGCACCAAACAGGGGGCAGGAGATACGCAGTATTTT.

V and J are TRBV18 and TRBJ2-5; 7 nucleotides line up with TRBD2. The J call could be wrong; TRBJ2-7 is a better fit for the DNA end. The length of the CDR3 is 14 residues. The germline gives CDR1 KGHSH, CDR2 LQKENI. The CDR3, as DNA: TGTGCCAGCTCACCCGGGACTACCAACTACGAGCAGTACTTC. This sequence encodes CASSPGTTNYEQYF.

This chain joins TRBV6-6 and TRBJ2-7, with 7 bases identical to TRBD2. The CDR3 contains 14 residues. Trimming removed 4 bases from V and 3 bases from J; junction bases left unmatched: 6. Germline V gene sequence: CDR1 MNHNY, CDR2 SVGAGI (reference sequence). CDR3 amino acids: CASSSGRERYEQYF. CDR3 sequence (DNA): TGTGCCAGCAGTTCTGGGCGGGAGCGCTACGAGCAGTACTTC.

The chain combines TRBV6-6 with TRBJ2-7, with 7 bases aligning to TRBD1. The CDR3 has 14 amino acids. V lost 7 bases to trimming and J lost 2 bases; unmatched junction nucleotides: 8. Germline CDR1 MNHNY, CDR2 SVGAGI (reference sequence). CDR3 DNA sequence: TGTGCCAGCAAACGGACAGGAGCCGCCTACGAGCAGTACTTC. This codes for CASKRTGAAYEQYF.

This sequence joins TRBV6-4 and TRBJ1-2; 9 bases match TRBD1. Trimming removed 6 bases from V and 7 bases from J; junction bases left unmatched: 6. Per the germline V gene, CDR1 is MRHNA and CDR2 is SNTAGT. This CDR3 region has 13 residues. CDR3 bases: TGTGCCAGCAGCAACACAGGGGGCAGTGGCTACACCTTC. This codes for CASSNTGGSGYTF.

This chain connects TRBV7-6 to TRBJ1-1; 8 positions match TRBD1. Germline V gives CDR1 SGHVS, CDR2 FNYEAQ. The CDR3 length is 14 residues. The junction had 4 bases not matched to a gene; V was cut back by 3 bases and J by 4 bases. In DNA form, the CDR3 reads TGTGCCAGCAGCTTGGACAGGGAGGGCACTGAAGCTTTCTTT. Residues: CASSLDREGTEAFF.

V and J are TRBV4-2 and TRBJ2-5; tentative D call: TRBD1 (5 bases). In germline, CDR1 is LGHNA, CDR2 YNFKEQ. There are 18 residues in the CDR3. V lost 1 base to trimming and J lost 2 bases, with 20 bases between them. The CDR3 DNA reads as TGTGCCAGCAGCCAAGCCTCGTCAGCGATTGGGGCTCAAGAGACCCAGTACTTC. Encoded protein: CASSQASSAIGAQETQYF.

The J gene is TRBJ2-1, the V gene TRBV29-1; perhaps TRBD1 as D (5 bases). V lost 3 bases and J 4 bases, leaving 10 bases between the germline ends. Germline V CDR1 and CDR2: SQVTM, ANQGSEA. The length of the CDR3 is 13 residues. In DNA form, the CDR3 reads TGCAGCGTTGACGGAAGGGGTTACAATGAGCAGTTCTTC. Protein sequence: CSVDGRGYNEQFF.

The chain employs TRBV18 and TRBJ2-1; possible D gene TRBD2, 6 bases. The V gene lost 3 bases and the J gene lost 13 bases, with 16 bases spanning the gap. The CDR3 is 13 amino acids. CDR1 is KGHSH, CDR2 LQKENI, per germline. Here the CDR3 DNA reads TGTGCCAGCTCACCCCGGGAGTCTTTAGGCCAGTTCTTC. It is translated as CASSPRESLGQFF.

The J gene is TRBJ2-7, the V gene TRBV6-1; 9 bases agree with TRBD1. The J segment lost 2 bases and the V segment lost 4 bases, leaving 6 bases of the junction unmatched. The CDR3 is 15 amino acids. Looked up from germline, CDR1 is MNHNS and CDR2 is SASEGT. The CDR3 sequence is CASSGLGTGTYEQYF. CDR3 coding DNA: TGTGCCAGCAGTGGATTGGGGACAGGGACCTACGAGCAGTACTTC.

The V and J genes are TRBV7-9 and TRBJ2-2, with 7 bases lining up with TRBD2. J was trimmed by 4 bases and V by 6 bases; bases with no gene match: 5. Germline CDR1 SEHNR, CDR2 FQNEAQ (reference sequence). The CDR3 has 14 residues. Here the CDR3 DNA reads TGTGCCAGCAGGTCTGGGGGGGGCACCGGGGAGCTGTTTTTT. Encoded protein: CASRSGGGTGELFF.

This chain connects TRBV6-5 to TRBJ1-1; TRBD1 agrees at 9 bases. Trimming took 6 bases from V and 1 from J; bases not matched to a gene: 6. This CDR3 comprises 15 residues. The germline CDR1 and CDR2 sequences are MNHEY and SVGAGI. In nucleotides, the CDR3 is TGTGCCAGCAGGCGGGACAGGGTAAGGAACACTGAAGCTTTCTTT. Translating gives CASRRDRVRNTEAFF.